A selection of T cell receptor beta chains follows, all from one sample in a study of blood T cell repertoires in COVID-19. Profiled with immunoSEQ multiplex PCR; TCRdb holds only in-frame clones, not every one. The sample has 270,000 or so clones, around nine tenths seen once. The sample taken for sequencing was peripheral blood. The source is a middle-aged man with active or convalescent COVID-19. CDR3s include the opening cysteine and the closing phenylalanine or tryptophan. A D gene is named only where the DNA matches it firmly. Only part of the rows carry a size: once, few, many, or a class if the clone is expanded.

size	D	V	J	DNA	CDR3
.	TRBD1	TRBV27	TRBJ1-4	TGTGCCAGCAGTTCCGGGACAGGGGTTGAAAAACTGTTTTTT	CASSSGTGVEKLFF
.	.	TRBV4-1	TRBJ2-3	TGCGCCAGCAGCCAAGTGGCGGGGCCACGCACAGATACGCAGTATTTT	CASSQVAGPRTDTQYF
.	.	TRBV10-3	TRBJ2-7	TGTGCCACCGGGGATGGTTCCTACGAGCAGTACTTC	CATGDGSYEQYF
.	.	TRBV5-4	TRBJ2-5	TGTGCCAGCAGCTTGACAGAACAAGAGACCCAGTACTTC	CASSLTEQETQYF
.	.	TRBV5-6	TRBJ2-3	TGTGCCAGCAGCTTGGCCGGGGAGTATACGCAGTATTTT	CASSLAGEYTQYF
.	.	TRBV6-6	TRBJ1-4	TGTGCCAGCAGTTACTCGGGGGGAAAACTGTTTTTT	CASSYSGGKLFF
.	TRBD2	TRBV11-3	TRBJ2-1	TGTGCCAGCAGCTTACTAGCGGGAGGCCTCTACAATGAGCAGTTCTTC	CASSLLAGGLYNEQFF
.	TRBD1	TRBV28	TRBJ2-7	TGTGCCAGCAGTCTCATGGGACAGGGAGTGAACGAGCAGTACTTC	CASSLMGQGVNEQYF
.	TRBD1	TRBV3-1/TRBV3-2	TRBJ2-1	TGTGCCACCTGGGGCCGCGGGACAGGGTACAATGAGCAGTTCTTC	CATWGRGTGYNEQFF
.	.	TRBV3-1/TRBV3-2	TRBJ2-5	TGTGCCAGCAGCCAAGGAGAAGAAGAGACCCAGTACTTC	CASSQGEEETQYF
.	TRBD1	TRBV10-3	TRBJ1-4	TGTGCCATCAGTCCGACAGGGGCGACTGGTGAAAAACTGTTTTTT	CAISPTGATGEKLFF
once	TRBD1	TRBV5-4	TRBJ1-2	TGTGCCAGCAGACAGGGGGGAGGGTTATACACCTTC	CASRQGGGLYTF
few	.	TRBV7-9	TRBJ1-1	TGTGCCAGCAGCCCACCGGACAAGGGGAACACTGAAGCTTTCTTT	CASSPPDKGNTEAFF
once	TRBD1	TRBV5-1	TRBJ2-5	TGCGCCAGCAGCTTCGGGACAGTTAAAGAGACCCAGTACTTC	CASSFGTVKETQYF
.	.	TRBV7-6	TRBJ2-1	TGTGCCAGCAGCTTAGCGCTACGTAATGAGCAGTTCTTC	CASSLALRNEQFF
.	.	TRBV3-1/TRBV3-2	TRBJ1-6	TGTGCCAGCACCAAATCCACAGTCTCCTATAATTCACCCCTCCACTTT	CASTKSTVSYNSPLHF
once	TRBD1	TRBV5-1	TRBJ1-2	TGCGCCAGCAGCTCCGGACAGGGCCATGGCTACACCTTC	CASSSGQGHGYTF
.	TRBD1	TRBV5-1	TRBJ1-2	TGCGCCAGCAGCTTGGGGGACAGGCCTAACTATGGCTACACCTTC	CASSLGDRPNYGYTF
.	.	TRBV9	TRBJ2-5	TGTGCCAGCAGCGCCGCGTGGCGGGAACAAGAGACCCAGTACTTC	CASSAAWREQETQYF
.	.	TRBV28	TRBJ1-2	TGTGCCAGCAGTCCCGCCCGCAGGGTAAACTATGGCTACACCTTC	CASSPARRVNYGYTF
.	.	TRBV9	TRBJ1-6	TGTGCCAGCAGCGTAGCTACAGGCGGGGGAGGTTCACCCCTCCACTTT	CASSVATGGGGSPLHF
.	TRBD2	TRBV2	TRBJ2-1	TGTGCCAGCAGTGAGGAACTAGCGGGTTACAATGAGCAGTTCTTC	CASSEELAGYNEQFF
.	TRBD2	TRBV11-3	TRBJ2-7	TGTGCCAGCAGCTTAAAGCTAGCGGGAGGGTACGAGCAGTACTTC	CASSLKLAGGYEQYF
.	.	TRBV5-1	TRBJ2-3	TGCGCCAGCAGCTTGGAGGGGGGGCGGACAGATACGCAGTATTTT	CASSLEGGRTDTQYF
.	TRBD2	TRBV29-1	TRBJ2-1	TGCAGCGTTGAAGGGATACTGGGGGGGACCTCTCAAATTGAGGAGCAGTTCTTC	CSVEGILGGTSQIEEQFF
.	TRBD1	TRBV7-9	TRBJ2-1	TGTGCCAGCAGCTCCCAAAAAAACAGGGGGTTGTCCTACAATGAGCAGTTCTTC	CASSSQKNRGLSYNEQFF
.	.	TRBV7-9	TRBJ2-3	TGTGCCAGCAGCTCTTTAGCGGACACAGATACGCAGTATTTT	CASSSLADTDTQYF
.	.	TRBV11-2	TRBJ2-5	TGTGCCAGCAGCTTAGTGGAGGGAGAGACCCAGTACTTC	CASSLVEGETQYF
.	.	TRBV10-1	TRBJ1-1	TGCGCCAGCAGCCCCTCCATTAGCACTGAAGCTTTCTTT	CASSPSISTEAFF
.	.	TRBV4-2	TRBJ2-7	TGTGCCAGCAGCCTACAGGAGAGCTCCTACGAGCAGTACTTC	CASSLQESSYEQYF
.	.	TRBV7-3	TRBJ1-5	TGTGCCAGCAGTCAGGGGCCGGATCAGCCCCAGCATTTT	CASSQGPDQPQHF
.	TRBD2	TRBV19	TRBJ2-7	TGTGCCAGTAGTATTCTCGCTAGCGGGAGGGGCGAGCAGTACTTC	CASSILASGRGEQYF
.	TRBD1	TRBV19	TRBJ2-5	TGTGCCAGTAGTATAGAACCGGGACAGGGGAGGGAGACCCAGTACTTC	CASSIEPGQGRETQYF
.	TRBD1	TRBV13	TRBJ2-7	TGTGCCAGCAGCCCCCGACAGGGGGTATCCTACGAGCAGTACTTC	CASSPRQGVSYEQYF
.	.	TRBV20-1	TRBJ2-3	TGCAGTGCTAGTCATGGCCACCAAAGCACAGATACGCAGTATTTT	CSASHGHQSTDTQYF
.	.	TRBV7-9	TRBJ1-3	TGTGCCAGCAGCTTAGTACAGGGCTCTGGAAACACCATATATTTT	CASSLVQGSGNTIYF
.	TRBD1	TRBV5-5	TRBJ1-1	TGTGCCAGCACTGGACAGGTTCGACACACTGAAGCTTTCTTT	CASTGQVRHTEAFF
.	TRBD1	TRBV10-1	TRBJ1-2	TGCGCCAGCAGTCCAGGGGGCGCGTATGGCTACACCTTC	CASSPGGAYGYTF
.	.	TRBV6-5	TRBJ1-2	TGTGCCAGCCAATTGAGGGGGGGGAGGTATGGCTACACCTTC	CASQLRGGRYGYTF
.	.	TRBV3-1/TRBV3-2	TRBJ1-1	TGTGCCAGCAGCCAAGCGGCAGGGTGGGACACTGAAGCTTTCTTT	CASSQAAGWDTEAFF
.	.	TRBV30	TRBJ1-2	TGTGCCTGGAGTGTCCTTCGTGGCTACACCTTC	CAWSVLRGYTF
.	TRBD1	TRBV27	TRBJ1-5	TGTGCCAGCAGTTTCCGGGACAGGGAGAAGGAGAGTAGCAATCAGCCCCAGCATTTT	CASSFRDREKESSNQPQHF
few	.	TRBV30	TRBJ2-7	TGTGCCTGGAGTGAGGGAGTCTACGAGCAGTACTTC	CAWSEGVYEQYF
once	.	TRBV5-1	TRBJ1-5	TGCGCCAGCAGCTTGGTACCGAGTAGCAATCAGCCCCAGCATTTT	CASSLVPSSNQPQHF
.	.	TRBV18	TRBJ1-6	TGTGCCAGCTCACCCGGGACACTTAATTCACCCCTCCACTTT	CASSPGTLNSPLHF
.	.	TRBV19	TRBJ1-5	TGTGCCAGTAGTTTCGACAGAGGCAATCAGCCCCAGCATTTT	CASSFDRGNQPQHF
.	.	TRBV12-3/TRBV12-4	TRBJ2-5	TGTGCCAGCAGTACAAAAGAGACCCAGTACTTC	CASSTKETQYF
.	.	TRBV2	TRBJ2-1	TGTGCCAGCAGTGTTATAGGGAGTGAGCAGTTCTTC	CASSVIGSEQFF
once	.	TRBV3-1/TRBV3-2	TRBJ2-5	TGTGCCAGCAGCCAAAGAATGACTCCACAAGAGACCCAGTACTTC	CASSQRMTPQETQYF
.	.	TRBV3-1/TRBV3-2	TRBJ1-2	TGTGCCAGCAGCGAAACTACAACAGGGTTCGGTGGCTACACCTTC	CASSETTTGFGGYTF
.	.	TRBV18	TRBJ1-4	TGTGCCAGCTCACAAGAGCGGGTTTTGGAAAAACTGTTTTTT	CASSQERVLEKLFF
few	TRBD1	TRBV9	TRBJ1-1	TGTGCCAGCAGCGTAGAGAAGGGGGCTGGGACTGAAGCTTTCTTT	CASSVEKGAGTEAFF
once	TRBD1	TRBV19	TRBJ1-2	TGTGCCAGTAGTCCCGGACAGGGTTACACCTTC	CASSPGQGYTF
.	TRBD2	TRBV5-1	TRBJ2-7	TGCGCCAGCAGGGTCGACAGCGGGAAGGAGCGGGAGCAGTACTTC	CASRVDSGKEREQYF
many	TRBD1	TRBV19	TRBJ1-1	TGTGCCAGTAGCGCCCCCGGGACAGCTGAAGCTTTCTTT	CASSAPGTAEAFF
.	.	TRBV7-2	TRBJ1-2	TGTGCCAGCAGCTTAGATCCAGGGCTTGGTGGCTACACCTTC	CASSLDPGLGGYTF
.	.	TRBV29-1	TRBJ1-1	TGCAGCGTCCTATTGCGGCTGAACACTGAAGCTTTCTTT	CSVLLRLNTEAFF
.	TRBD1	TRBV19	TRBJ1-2	TGTGCCAGTAGTCCCGGGAGGGGGCAAGGCTACACCTTC	CASSPGRGQGYTF